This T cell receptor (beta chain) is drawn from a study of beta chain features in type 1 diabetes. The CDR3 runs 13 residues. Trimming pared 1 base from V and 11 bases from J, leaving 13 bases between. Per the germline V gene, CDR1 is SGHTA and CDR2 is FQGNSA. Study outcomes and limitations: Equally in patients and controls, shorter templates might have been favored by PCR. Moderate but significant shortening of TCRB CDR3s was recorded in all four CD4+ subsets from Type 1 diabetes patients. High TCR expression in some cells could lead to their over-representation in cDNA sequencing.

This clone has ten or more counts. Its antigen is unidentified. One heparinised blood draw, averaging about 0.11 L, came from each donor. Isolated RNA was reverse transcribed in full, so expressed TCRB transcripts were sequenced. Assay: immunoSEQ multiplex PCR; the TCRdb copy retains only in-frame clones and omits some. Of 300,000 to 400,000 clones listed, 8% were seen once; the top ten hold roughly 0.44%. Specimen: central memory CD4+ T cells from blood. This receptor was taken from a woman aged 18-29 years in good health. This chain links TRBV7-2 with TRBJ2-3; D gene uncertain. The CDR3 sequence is CASSLGVGSRQYF. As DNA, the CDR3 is TGTGCCAGCAGCTTAGGGGTTGGCAGTAGGCAGTATTTT.